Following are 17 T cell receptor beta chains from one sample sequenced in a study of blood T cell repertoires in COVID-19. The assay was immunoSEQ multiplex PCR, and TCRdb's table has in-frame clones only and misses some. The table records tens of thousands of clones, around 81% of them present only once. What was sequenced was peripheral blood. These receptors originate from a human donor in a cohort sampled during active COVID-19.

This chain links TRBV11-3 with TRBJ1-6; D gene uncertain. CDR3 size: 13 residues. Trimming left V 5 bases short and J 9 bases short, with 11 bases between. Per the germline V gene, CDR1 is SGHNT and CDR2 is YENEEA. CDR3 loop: CASSPTGRSPLHF. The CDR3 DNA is TGTGCCAGCAGCCCCACGGGTCGTTCACCCCTCCACTTT.

CDR3 DNA sequence: TGTGCCAGCAGCCCGCGGGGGGTGCCACTGGACGAGCAGTACTTC. Protein sequence: CASSPRGVPLDEQYF. The chain employs TRBV11-2 and TRBJ2-7, with 8 bases aligning to TRBD2. V dropped 5 bases and J dropped 5; count of bases not matched to a gene: 11. This CDR3 region has 15 residues. Germline loops: CDR1 SGHAT, CDR2 FQNNGV.

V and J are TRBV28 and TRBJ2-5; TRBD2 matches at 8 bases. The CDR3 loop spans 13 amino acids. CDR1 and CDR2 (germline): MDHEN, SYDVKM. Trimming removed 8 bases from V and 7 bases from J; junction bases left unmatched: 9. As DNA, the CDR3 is TGTGCCAGCCGAACGGGGGGGGCTGGGACCCAGTACTTC. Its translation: CASRTGGAGTQYF.

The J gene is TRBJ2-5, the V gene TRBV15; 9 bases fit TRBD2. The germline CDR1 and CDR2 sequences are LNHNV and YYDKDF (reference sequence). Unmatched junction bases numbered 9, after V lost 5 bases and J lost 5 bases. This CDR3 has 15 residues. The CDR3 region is CATSSTGLASETQYF. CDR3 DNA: TGTGCCACCAGCTCTACGGGACTAGCTTCGGAGACCCAGTACTTC. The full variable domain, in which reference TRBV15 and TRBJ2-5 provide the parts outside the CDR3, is DAMVIQNPRYQVTQFGKPVTLSCSQTLNHNVMYWYQQKSSQAPKLLFHYYDKDFNNEADTPDNFQSRRPNTSFCFLDIRSPGLGDTAMYLCATSSTGLASETQYFGPGTRLLVL.

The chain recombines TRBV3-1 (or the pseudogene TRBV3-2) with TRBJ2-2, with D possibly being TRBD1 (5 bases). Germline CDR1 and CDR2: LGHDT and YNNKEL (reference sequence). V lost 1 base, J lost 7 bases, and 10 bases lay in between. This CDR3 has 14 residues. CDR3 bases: TGTGCCAGCAGCCAAGCAGGGCCGGGCGGGGAGCTGTTTTTT. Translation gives CASSQAGPGGELFF.

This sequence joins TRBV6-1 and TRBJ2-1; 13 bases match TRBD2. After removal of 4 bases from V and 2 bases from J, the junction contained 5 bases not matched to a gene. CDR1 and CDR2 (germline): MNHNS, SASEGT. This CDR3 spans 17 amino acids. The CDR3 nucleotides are TGTGCCAGCAGTGGGGGACTAGCGGGGAGACCCTACAATGAGCAGTTCTTC. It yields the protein CASSGGLAGRPYNEQFF.

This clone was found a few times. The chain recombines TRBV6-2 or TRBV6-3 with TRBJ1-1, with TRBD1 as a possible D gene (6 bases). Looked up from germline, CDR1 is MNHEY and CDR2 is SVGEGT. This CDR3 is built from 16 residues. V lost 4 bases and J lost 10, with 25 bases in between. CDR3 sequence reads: CASSSMSAQGRRAAFF. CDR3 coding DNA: TGTGCCAGCAGTTCCATGAGTGCCCAGGGGCGACGTGCAGCTTTCTTT.

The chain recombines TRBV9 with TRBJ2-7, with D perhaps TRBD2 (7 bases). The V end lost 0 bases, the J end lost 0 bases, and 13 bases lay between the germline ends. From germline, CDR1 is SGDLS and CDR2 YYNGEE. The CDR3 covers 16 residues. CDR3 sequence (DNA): TGTGCCAGCAGCGTAGGGGAGGGGGGGTTCTCCTACGAGCAGTACTTC. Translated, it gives CASSVGEGGFSYEQYF.

CDR3 loop: CALPSLRGYTF. The DNA for the CDR3 is TGTGCCCTTCCGAGCCTTCGGGGCTACACCTTC. V usage is TRBV2 and J usage is TRBJ1-2; no clear D gene. Germline V gives CDR1 SNHLY, CDR2 FYNNEI. V was clipped by 11 bases and J by 8 bases, with 15 bases between them. The CDR3 has 11 residues.

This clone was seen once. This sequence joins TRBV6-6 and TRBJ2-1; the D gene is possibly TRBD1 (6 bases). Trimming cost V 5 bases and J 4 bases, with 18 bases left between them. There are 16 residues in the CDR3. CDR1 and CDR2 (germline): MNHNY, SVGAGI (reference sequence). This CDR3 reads CASSRTGTGTYNEQFF. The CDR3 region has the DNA TGTGCCAGCAGTCGAACCGGCACAGGGACGTACAATGAGCAGTTCTTC.

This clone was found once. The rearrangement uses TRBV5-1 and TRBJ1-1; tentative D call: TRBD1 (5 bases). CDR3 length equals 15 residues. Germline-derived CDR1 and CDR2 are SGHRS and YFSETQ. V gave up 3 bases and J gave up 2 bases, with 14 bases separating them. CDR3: CASSSRGGRNTEAFF. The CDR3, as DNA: TGCGCCAGCAGCTCCCGTGGGGGGAGAAACACTGAAGCTTTCTTT.

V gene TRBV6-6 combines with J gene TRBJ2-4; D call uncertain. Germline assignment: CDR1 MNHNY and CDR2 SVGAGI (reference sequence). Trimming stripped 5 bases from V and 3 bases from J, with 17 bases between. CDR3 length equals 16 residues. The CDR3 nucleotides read TGTGCCAGCAGTGCTGCAACCAGCGTGGGCAAAAACATTCAGTACTTC. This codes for CASSAATSVGKNIQYF.

CDR3 residues: CASSSQGYGANVLTF. The CDR3 nucleotides read TGTGCCAGTAGTTCACAGGGTTACGGGGCCAACGTCCTGACTTTC. The V and J genes are TRBV19 and TRBJ2-6, with a tentative D call TRBD1 (6 bases). Trimming pared 5 bases from V and 4 bases from J, leaving 12 bases between. The length of the CDR3 is 15 residues. The germline gives CDR1 LNHDA, CDR2 SQIVND (reference sequence).

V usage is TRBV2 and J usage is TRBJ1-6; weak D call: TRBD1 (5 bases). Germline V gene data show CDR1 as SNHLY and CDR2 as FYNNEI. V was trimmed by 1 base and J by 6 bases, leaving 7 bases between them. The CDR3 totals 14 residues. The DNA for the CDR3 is TGTGCCAGCAGTGAAGGGGGGGGTAATTCACCCCTCCACTTT. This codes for CASSEGGGNSPLHF. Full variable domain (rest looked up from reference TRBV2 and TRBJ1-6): EPEVTQTPSHQVTQMGQEVILRCVPISNHLYFYWYRQILGQKVEFLVSFYNNEISEKSEIFDDQFSVERPDGSNFTLKIRSTKLEDSAMYFCASSEGGGNSPLHFGNGTRLTVT.

CDR3 protein: CASSDRGGYGYTF. CDR3 coding DNA: TGTGCCAGTAGTGACAGGGGGGGCTATGGCTACACCTTC. The chain has TRBV19 and TRBJ1-2, with 9 bases that match TRBD1. The V and J ends lost 5 bases and 4 bases, in that order; junction bases with no gene match: 2. This CDR3 spans 13 amino acids. CDR1 LNHDA and CDR2 SQIVND come from the germline V gene (reference sequence).

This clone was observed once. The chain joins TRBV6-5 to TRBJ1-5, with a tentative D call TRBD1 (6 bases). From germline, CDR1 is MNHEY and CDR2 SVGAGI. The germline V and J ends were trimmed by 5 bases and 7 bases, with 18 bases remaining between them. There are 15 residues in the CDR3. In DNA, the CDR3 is TGTGCCAGCAGTCTGGGGCAGGGGTATCGGCAGCCCCAGCATTTT. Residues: CASSLGQGYRQPQHF.

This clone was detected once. CDR3 nucleotide sequence: TGTGCCAGTAGTATAGATCTGGCAGGGTTGGACTATGGCTACACCTTC. It yields the protein CASSIDLAGLDYGYTF. V gene TRBV19 combines with J gene TRBJ1-2; a weak D match, TRBD1 (5 bases). The CDR3 is made up of 16 amino acids. Trimming stripped 0 bases from V and 3 bases from J, with 14 bases between. Germline V gene sequence: CDR1 LNHDA, CDR2 SQIVND (reference sequence).